The 16 T cell receptor beta chains below were found in one sample sequenced in a study of shared clonotypes between healthy human individuals. The table came from immunoSEQ multiplex PCR; TCRdb's copy has only in-frame clones and leaves some out. The sample records fewer than 1.6 million clones, approximately 98.5% being singletons. Sequencing was carried out using naive CD4+ T cells sorted from blood. Subset defined: CD45RA+ positively selected. All receptors derive from a man aged 25 to 40 in good health.

The rearrangement links TRBV9 to TRBJ2-1; 8 positions agree with TRBD2. V was pared by 0 bases and J by 5 bases, with 4 bases of the junction left unmatched. Germline assignment: CDR1 SGDLS and CDR2 YYNGEE. CDR3 length equals 15 residues. The CDR3 protein is CASSVVPTSDNEQFF. In DNA form, the CDR3 reads TGTGCCAGCAGCGTAGTCCCGACTAGCGACAATGAGCAGTTCTTC.

The V gene is TRBV5-5, the J gene TRBJ1-1, with D possibly being TRBD1 (6 bases). V was cut by 5 bases and J by 0 bases, with 17 bases left in between. The V gene's germline CDR1 is SGHKS and CDR2 YYEKEE (reference sequence). CDR3 size: 16 residues. The CDR3 region is CASSREPGQMNTEAFF. CDR3 coding DNA: TGTGCCAGCAGTCGCGAACCGGGACAAATGAACACTGAAGCTTTCTTT.

This chain uses TRBV7-6 with TRBJ2-1; D uncertain. The CDR3 covers 13 residues. V was shortened by 1 base and J by 11 bases, with 12 bases between the two germline ends. Germline V CDR1 and CDR2: SGHVS, FNYEAQ. Here the CDR3 reads CASSLVEAGQQFF. The CDR3 coding sequence is TGTGCCAGCAGCTTAGTAGAGGCAGGTCAGCAGTTCTTC.

A single count supports this clone. The chain recombines TRBV5-5 with TRBJ2-1; TRBD2 matches at 8 bases. This CDR3 is 16 amino acids long. Germline assignment: CDR1 SGHKS and CDR2 YYEKEE (reference sequence). The J segment lost 0 bases and the V segment lost 4 bases, leaving 6 bases of the junction unmatched. The CDR3 sequence is CASSPVAGTSYNEQFF. The CDR3 DNA reads TGTGCCAGCAGCCCAGTAGCGGGAACCTCCTACAATGAGCAGTTCTTC.

The J gene is TRBJ2-7, the V gene TRBV27; D assignment may be TRBD1 or TRBD2 (5 bases each). CDR3 length: 15 residues. Per germline, CDR1 MNHEY and CDR2 SMNVEV (reference sequence). V was cut by 2 bases and J by 3 bases, with 14 bases left in between. Here the CDR3 DNA reads TGTGCCAGCAGTTTACAAATTGGGGGTCACTACGAGCAGTACTTC. Its protein product is CASSLQIGGHYEQYF.

The chain combines TRBV10-1 with TRBJ2-7, with D maybe TRBD2 (5 bases). The V end was cut by 6 bases, the J end by 1 base, with 22 bases between. Germline values: CDR1 WNHNN, CDR2 SYGVQD (reference sequence). The CDR3 runs to 17 residues. The CDR3 DNA reads as TGCGCCAGCAGCCATACGTTCGGGGAGCGGAGGTCCTACGAGCAGTACTTC. It codes for CASSHTFGERRSYEQYF.

The J gene is TRBJ2-3, the V gene TRBV28; D could derive from TRBD1 or TRBD2 (5 bases each). Trimming removed 0 bases from V and 1 base from J, with 8 bases in between. The CDR3 is 15 amino acids. Germline values: CDR1 MDHEN, CDR2 SYDVKM. As DNA, the CDR3 is TGTGCCAGCAGTTTATGGGGGGACGGCACAGATACGCAGTATTTT. It codes for CASSLWGDGTDTQYF.

The rearrangement joins TRBV5-4 to TRBJ1-2, with a possible D match to TRBD1 (5 bases). Trimming took 5 bases from V and 8 from J, leaving 13 bases between them. The CDR3 is 12 amino acids. From germline, CDR1 is SGHNT and CDR2 YYREEE (reference sequence). The CDR3 DNA reads as TGTGCCAGCAGTCGGGGGGTTGAGGGCTACACCTTC. Amino acids: CASSRGVEGYTF. Complete variable domain (other parts from reference TRBV5-4 and TRBJ1-2): ETGVTQSPTHLIKTRGQQVTLRCSSQSGHNTVSWYQQALGQGPQFIFQYYREEENGRGNFPPRFSGLQFPNYSSELNVNALELDDSALYLCASSRGVEGYTFGSGTRLTVV.

This rearrangement joins TRBV6-1 to TRBJ1-5, with D perhaps matching TRBD1 (5 bases). The ends were cut back, 1 base at V and 0 bases at J, with 7 bases in the middle. From germline, CDR1 is MNHNS and CDR2 SASEGT. This CDR3 comprises 15 residues. DNA for the CDR3: TGTGCCAGCAGTGAAGGACAGCTTAGCAATCAGCCCCAGCATTTT. It codes for CASSEGQLSNQPQHF.

The table lists this clone with a count of one. The chain couples TRBV11-3 to TRBJ1-5; a possible D gene is TRBD1 (5 bases). The germline V and J ends were trimmed by 5 bases and 5 bases, with 10 bases remaining between them. Germline values: CDR1 SGHNT, CDR2 YENEEA. The CDR3 loop spans 13 amino acids. As DNA, the CDR3 is TGTGCCAGCAGCCTCCGAGGGGATCAGCCCCAGCATTTT. As protein: CASSLRGDQPQHF.

V and J are TRBV2 and TRBJ2-1, with D tentatively TRBD2 (6 bases). V lost 8 bases and J lost 7, with 27 bases in between. The CDR3 length is 17 residues. Germline assignment: CDR1 SNHLY and CDR2 FYNNEI. The CDR3 nucleotides are TGTGCCAGCTATCGATCGGCATCCCAGGGACTGGGGAATGAGCAGTTCTTC. Amino acid sequence: CASYRSASQGLGNEQFF.

The rearrangement joins TRBV6-5 to TRBJ2-5, with D possibly TRBD2 on 6 matching bases. V was cut by 5 bases and J by 2 bases, with 9 bases left in between. Per the germline V gene, CDR1 is MNHEY and CDR2 is SVGAGI. The CDR3 has 13 residues. In nucleotides, the CDR3 is TGTGCCAGCAGTCGCGGAGGGCAAGAGACCCAGTACTTC. Its translation is CASSRGGQETQYF.

This clone has a single count. Other DNA sequences within the sample encode an identical CDR3. V gene TRBV29-1 combines with J gene TRBJ2-1; maybe TRBD2 (6 bases). Trimming took off 4 bases at V and 3 bases at J, with 7 bases between the two ends. There are 12 residues in the CDR3. Germline CDR1 reads SQVTM; CDR2 reads ANQGSEA. CDR3 in DNA: TGCAGCGTTGGGGGGGTCTACAATGAGCAGTTCTTC. It codes for CSVGGVYNEQFF.

The V and J genes are TRBV5-1 and TRBJ2-7; 7 bases agree with TRBD1. Germline CDR1 and CDR2: SGHRS and YFSETQ. V lost 0 bases, J lost 5 bases, and 5 bases stayed unmatched. CDR3 length equals 14 residues. CDR3 region: CASSLEGALDEQYF. In nucleotides, the CDR3 is TGCGCCAGCAGCTTGGAGGGGGCACTCGACGAGCAGTACTTC. Using reference TRBV5-1 and TRBJ2-7 for the parts outside the CDR3, the full variable domain is KAGVTQTPRYLIKTRGQQVTLSCSPISGHRSVSWYQQTPGQGLQFLFEYFSETQRNKGNFPGRFSGRQFSNSRSEMNVSTLELGDSALYLCASSLEGALDEQYFGPGTRLTVT.

The V call is TRBV7-2, the J call TRBJ2-5, with a tentative D call TRBD2 (7 bases). The CDR3 runs to 14 residues. V was pared by 5 bases and J by 9 bases, with 19 bases between. Germline V gives CDR1 SGHTA, CDR2 FQGNSA. CDR3 in amino acids: CASSPQGGRGSQYF. The CDR3 DNA is TGTGCCAGCAGCCCACAAGGTGGGAGGGGGTCCCAGTACTTC.

The gene calls are TRBV18 and TRBJ2-7; D gene unclear. The CDR3 extends over 11 amino acids. The V and J ends lost 3 bases and 6 bases respectively, with 6 bases between them. The germline V gene encodes CDR1 KGHSH and CDR2 LQKENI. CDR3 protein: CASSPLGEQYF. In DNA form, the CDR3 reads TGTGCCAGCTCACCTTTAGGCGAGCAGTACTTC.